These 12 T cell receptor beta chains were sequenced from one sample in a study of blood T cell repertoires in COVID-19. TCRdb's table, derived via immunoSEQ multiplex PCR, lists solely in-frame clones and lacks some. The sample holds about 120,000 clones, approximately 85% seen once. The sequenced sample was peripheral blood. These receptors came from a woman in her sixties with acute or convalescent COVID-19.

The genes are TRBV10-2 and TRBJ1-1, with a tentative D call TRBD1 (5 bases). The CDR3 spans 14 residues. Looked up from germline, CDR1 is WSHSY and CDR2 is SAAADI. Trimming left V 5 bases short and J 5 bases short, with 15 bases between. The CDR3 nucleotides read TGCGCCAGCAGTTTGAGCGACGGGGGGACTGAAGCTTTCTTT. Translating gives CASSLSDGGTEAFF.

This clone is a singleton in its sample. V gene TRBV7-9 combines with J gene TRBJ2-3, with 9 bases matching TRBD2. The CDR3 runs 15 residues. Per germline, CDR1 SEHNR and CDR2 FQNEAQ (reference sequence). The V gene end was trimmed by 3 bases and the J gene end by 6 bases; junction bases not matched to a gene: 7. This CDR3 reads CASSFSAGGSDTQYF. The CDR3 region has the DNA TGTGCCAGCAGCTTTTCAGCGGGGGGTTCGGATACGCAGTATTTT.

V usage is TRBV6-5 and J usage is TRBJ1-6; 7 bases are shared with TRBD1. The CDR3 contains 15 residues. V lost 6 bases and J lost 10; bases outside the gene matches: 12. Germline CDR1 and CDR2: MNHEY and SVGAGI. CDR3 loop: CASRRIDRDGSPLHF. The CDR3, as DNA: TGTGCCAGCAGGCGGATCGACAGGGATGGGTCACCCCTCCACTTT.

V is TRBV5-1 and J is TRBJ1-1; 7 bases match TRBD1. The V segment lost 9 bases and the J segment 7 bases; nucleotides outside the gene matches: 9. Germline loops: CDR1 SGHRS, CDR2 YFSETQ. The CDR3 spans 12 residues. The CDR3 bases are TGCGCCAACGACAGGGACTTGGGTGAAGCTTTCTTT. Translated, it gives CANDRDLGEAFF. The complete variable domain, with remaining parts taken from reference TRBV5-1 and TRBJ1-1, reads KAGVTQTPRYLIKTRGQQVTLSCSPISGHRSVSWYQQTPGQGLQFLFEYFSETQRNKGNFPGRFSGRQFSNSRSEMNVSTLELGDSALYLCANDRDLGEAFFGQGTRLTVV.

This clone was detected only once. This chain uses TRBV7-2 with TRBJ2-1; the D gene is possibly TRBD2 (5 bases). Germline CDR1 reads SGHTA; CDR2 reads FQGNSA. The CDR3 spans 16 residues. V was trimmed by 3 bases and J by 4 bases, leaving 16 bases between them. The CDR3 reads CASSFGLSPLYNEQFF. CDR3 sequence (DNA): TGTGCCAGCAGCTTCGGACTCAGCCCCCTTTACAATGAGCAGTTCTTC.

V gene TRBV29-1 combines with J gene TRBJ1-3; no reliable D call. Trimming left V 0 bases short and J 0 bases short, with 6 bases between. The germline V gene has CDR1 SQVTM and CDR2 ANQGSEA. The CDR3 runs to 14 residues. CDR3 nucleotide sequence: TGCAGCGTTGAAGAGGTAGCCTCTGGAAACACCATATATTTT. Translated: CSVEEVASGNTIYF.

This clone was recorded only once. The V gene is TRBV10-3, the J gene TRBJ1-5, with 7 positions matching TRBD1. Germline V gene data show CDR1 as ENHRY and CDR2 as SYGVKD. This CDR3 has 15 residues. The J segment lost 1 base and the V segment lost 4 bases, leaving 4 bases of the junction unmatched. The CDR3 is CAISAKGQSNQPQHF. The CDR3 DNA follows: TGTGCCATCAGTGCGAAGGGACAGAGCAATCAGCCCCAGCATTTT.

The rearrangement joins TRBV28 to TRBJ1-5; no clear D. This CDR3 comprises 14 residues. Trimming pared 5 bases from V and 3 bases from J, leaving 11 bases between. Germline loops: CDR1 MDHEN, CDR2 SYDVKM. CDR3: CASSPLSDNQPQHF. The CDR3 region has the DNA TGTGCCAGCAGTCCACTTTCTGACAATCAGCCCCAGCATTTT.

The chain links TRBV6-6 to TRBJ1-1, with TRBD1 identical over 7 bases. The CDR3 runs to 13 residues. CDR1 MNHNY and CDR2 SVGAGI come from the germline V gene (reference sequence). V was pared by 5 bases and J by 5 bases, with 5 bases of the junction left unmatched. The CDR3 DNA follows: TGTGCCAGCAGTCCTTACAGGGGAACTGAAGCTTTCTTT. Translating gives CASSPYRGTEAFF.

The chain carries TRBV7-2 and TRBJ2-5; D is perhaps TRBD1 (7 bases). Germline values: CDR1 SGHTA, CDR2 FQGNSA. This CDR3 comprises 16 residues. The germline V and J ends were trimmed by 5 bases and 3 bases, with 19 bases remaining between them. The CDR3 reads CASSAGTAGGEETQYF. As DNA, the CDR3 is TGTGCCAGCAGCGCCGGGACAGCGGGTGGGGAAGAGACCCAGTACTTC.

This clone was detected ten times or more. The chain links TRBV28 to TRBJ1-5; the match to TRBD1 covers 8 bases. J lost 3 bases, V lost 8 bases, and 9 bases had no gene match. Germline lookup yields CDR1 MDHEN and CDR2 SYDVKM. The CDR3 runs to 15 residues. The CDR3 loop reads CASQGGDRHNQPQHF. The DNA of the CDR3 is TGTGCCAGCCAGGGGGGGGACAGGCACAATCAGCCCCAGCATTTT.

The rearrangement joins TRBV4-2 to TRBJ1-1; 9 bases line up with TRBD1. This CDR3 spans 14 amino acids. Looked up from germline, CDR1 is LGHNA and CDR2 is YNFKEQ. The junction had 7 bases not matched to a gene; V was cut back by 4 bases and J by 7 bases. CDR3 nucleotides: TGTGCCAGCAGCCTGGACAGGGGTTTTGGTGAAGCTTTCTTT. Translating gives CASSLDRGFGEAFF.